This is a list of T cell receptor beta chains from one sample in a study of blood T cell repertoires in COVID-19. The data were produced by immunoSEQ multiplex PCR, yet TCRdb's version contains in-frame clones alone and is incomplete. This table holds roughly 390,000 clones, around 85% found once. The specimen was peripheral blood. Receptors originate from a woman under 30 with acute or convalescent COVID-19. Each CDR3 is given with its conserved first and last residue. The D gene is left open where the match is weak. Not every row has a clone size; where given, it reads once, few, many or a size class.

clone size	J gene	V gene	D gene	CDR3 protein	CDR3 DNA
NA	TRBJ1-6	TRBV28	TRBD1	CASSPTDRESPLHF	TGTGCCAGCAGTCCCACTGACAGGGAATCACCCCTCCACTTT
NA	TRBJ1-1	TRBV24-1	NA	CATSDLKGGTEAFF	TGTGCCACCAGTGATTTGAAAGGGGGCACTGAAGCTTTCTTT
NA	TRBJ1-1	TRBV6-5	NA	CASSSHPDTQAFF	TGTGCCAGCAGTTCTCATCCGGACACCCAAGCTTTCTTT
NA	TRBJ2-7	TRBV28	NA	CASTEPSKGEQYF	TGTGCCAGCACCGAGCCCTCGAAGGGGGAGCAGTACTTC
NA	TRBJ1-5	TRBV4-1	TRBD1	CASSPQGASNQPQHF	TGCGCCAGCAGCCCCCAGGGGGCGAGCAATCAGCCCCAGCATTTT
NA	TRBJ1-1	TRBV19	NA	CASSIARQGWTEAFF	TGTGCCAGTAGTATAGCGAGGCAGGGATGGACTGAAGCTTTCTTT
NA	TRBJ2-1	TRBV24-1	NA	CATSDFSRAHNEQFF	TGTGCCACCAGTGATTTCAGCAGGGCCCACAATGAGCAGTTCTTC
many	TRBJ2-5	TRBV29-1	TRBD1	CSVRDRVEETQYF	TGCAGCGTGAGGGACAGAGTGGAAGAGACCCAGTACTTC
once	TRBJ1-2	TRBV27	TRBD1	CASSSGTGDKGGYTF	TGTGCCAGCAGTTCAGGGACAGGGGATAAAGGTGGCTACACCTTC
NA	TRBJ1-2	TRBV5-8	NA	CASSPEYSANYGYTF	TGTGCCAGCAGCCCGGAGTATTCAGCTAACTATGGCTACACCTTC
NA	TRBJ1-2	TRBV19	NA	CASSIETLEGYTF	TGTGCCAGTAGTATAGAAACCCTAGAAGGCTACACCTTC
NA	TRBJ1-4	TRBV7-9	TRBD1	CASSTGQVVNEKLFF	TGTGCCAGCAGCACCGGACAGGTGGTAAATGAAAAACTGTTTTTT
few	TRBJ1-1	TRBV24-1	NA	CATSDLRGTEAFF	TGTGCCACCAGTGATTTACGGGGCACTGAAGCTTTCTTT
NA	TRBJ1-2	TRBV6-5	TRBD1	CASSWDRVYGYTF	TGTGCCAGCAGTTGGGACAGGGTGTACGGCTACACCTTC
NA	TRBJ1-2	TRBV6-5	TRBD1	CASSYDRDRDYGYTF	TGTGCCAGCAGTTACGACCGGGACAGGGACTATGGCTACACCTTC
once	TRBJ1-4	TRBV5-1	NA	CASSLGEATNEKLFF	TGCGCCAGCAGCTTAGGGGAGGCAACTAATGAAAAACTGTTTTTT
once	TRBJ2-1	TRBV5-1	NA	CASSPRGTGDSYNEQFF	TGCGCCAGCAGCCCGCGGGGGACAGGTGATTCCTACAATGAGCAGTTCTTC
NA	TRBJ1-5	TRBV4-1	TRBD1	CASSQDGTGHQPQHF	TGCGCCAGCAGCCAAGATGGGACAGGGCATCAGCCCCAGCATTTT
once	TRBJ1-4	TRBV30	NA	CAWSAAAVNEKLFF	TGTGCCTGGAGTGCGGCAGCGGTTAATGAAAAACTGTTTTTT
NA	TRBJ2-7	TRBV28	TRBD1	CASSEGTGDSYEQYF	TGTGCCAGCAGTGAAGGGACAGGTGACTCCTACGAGCAGTACTTC
NA	TRBJ1-5	TRBV5-1	NA	CASSLAPGNQPQHF	TGCGCCAGCAGCTTGGCCCCAGGCAATCAGCCCCAGCATTTT
NA	TRBJ2-4	TRBV27	NA	CAGSLKIDLAKNIQYF	TGTGCCGGCAGTTTAAAAATAGATTTAGCCAAAAACATTCAGTACTTC
once	TRBJ2-7	TRBV11-2	NA	CASSLEIRSDEQYF	TGTGCCAGCAGCTTAGAAATCCGCAGCGACGAGCAGTACTTC
NA	TRBJ2-2	TRBV2	NA	CASRRGTNTGELFF	TGTGCCAGCAGAAGGGGTACGAACACCGGGGAGCTGTTTTTT
NA	TRBJ1-1	TRBV12-3/TRBV12-4	NA	CASSSPGPAFF	TGTGCCAGCAGTTCCCCAGGGCCGGCTTTCTTT
once	TRBJ2-5	TRBV6-5	TRBD2	CASKGLAGPQETQYF	TGTGCCAGCAAGGGACTAGCGGGGCCTCAAGAGACCCAGTACTTC
NA	TRBJ2-2	TRBV2	NA	CASTRGDTGELFF	TGTGCCAGCACCCGGGGAGACACCGGGGAGCTGTTTTTT
NA	TRBJ1-5	TRBV30	TRBD1	CASSDRANQPQHF	TGTGCCTCCTCGGACAGGGCCAATCAGCCCCAGCATTTT
NA	TRBJ2-1	TRBV29-1	NA	CSVDNNEQFF	TGCAGCGTTGATAACAATGAGCAGTTCTTC
NA	TRBJ1-1	TRBV28	NA	CASSLIGDSTEAFF	TGTGCCAGCAGTTTAATAGGAGATTCCACTGAAGCTTTCTTT
NA	TRBJ2-1	TRBV9	TRBD2	CASSEAGFLYNEQFF	TGTGCCAGCAGCGAAGCGGGGTTCCTCTACAATGAGCAGTTCTTC
once	TRBJ1-2	TRBV6-1	NA	CASSEGPGVSYTF	TGTGCCAGCAGTGAAGGACCGGGAGTAAGCTACACCTTC
NA	TRBJ1-1	TRBV3-1/TRBV3-2	TRBD1	CASSQERDRENTEAFF	TGTGCCAGCAGCCAAGAGAGGGACAGGGAGAACACTGAAGCTTTCTTT
NA	TRBJ1-2	TRBV5-6	TRBD1	CASSLEQGGSNYGYTF	TGTGCCAGCAGCTTGGAACAGGGGGGATCTAACTATGGCTACACCTTC
NA	TRBJ1-2	TRBV24-1	NA	CATSDLGRDGYTF	TGTGCCACCAGTGATTTGGGGAGGGATGGCTACACCTTC
NA	TRBJ2-7	TRBV7-6	TRBD1	CASSSLDRGAYEQYF	TGTGCCAGCAGCTCATTAGACAGGGGGGCCTACGAGCAGTACTTC
NA	TRBJ2-7	TRBV9	NA	CASSPGASYEQYF	TGTGCCAGCAGCCCAGGGGCTTCCTACGAGCAGTACTTC
NA	TRBJ1-1	TRBV19	TRBD1	CASSINPGQRMNTEAFF	TGTGCCAGTAGTATCAATCCGGGACAGAGAATGAACACTGAAGCTTTCTTT
NA	TRBJ2-6	TRBV9	NA	CASSAPGTVGGNVLTF	TGTGCCAGCAGCGCCCCTGGGACTGTTGGGGGCAACGTCCTGACTTTC
NA	TRBJ2-5	TRBV4-1	NA	CASSQAQGGPAQETQYF	TGCGCCAGCAGCCAGGCACAAGGGGGTCCGGCTCAAGAGACCCAGTACTTC
NA	TRBJ1-1	TRBV6-6	NA	CASTSTDTLNTEAFF	TGTGCCAGCACCTCTACAGACACTTTGAACACTGAAGCTTTCTTT
NA	TRBJ2-7	TRBV30	NA	CAWSWQGSSYEQYF	TGTGCCTGGAGTTGGCAGGGGAGCTCCTACGAGCAGTACTTC
once	TRBJ2-1	TRBV25-1	NA	CASSHPGPGATYNEQFF	TGTGCCAGCAGTCACCCCGGTCCGGGAGCCACCTACAATGAGCAGTTCTTC
NA	TRBJ2-5	TRBV30	TRBD2	CAWSVTNLAGVETQYF	TGTGCCTGGAGTGTAACCAACCTAGCGGGGGTCGAGACCCAGTACTTC
NA	TRBJ2-7	TRBV5-4	TRBD1	CASSHRDSAYEQYF	TGTGCCAGCAGCCACCGGGACAGCGCCTACGAGCAGTACTTC
NA	TRBJ2-7	TRBV28	TRBD1	CASSLRTGPYEQYF	TGTGCCAGCAGTTTAAGGACAGGACCCTACGAGCAGTACTTC
NA	TRBJ1-1	TRBV9	NA	CASSGLGGTEAFF	TGTGCCAGCAGTGGCTTGGGGGGCACTGAAGCTTTCTTT
NA	TRBJ1-1	TRBV29-1	NA	CSVDSHTEAFF	TGCAGCGTTGACAGTCACACTGAAGCTTTCTTT
NA	TRBJ2-5	TRBV6-1	NA	CASSEFSPGGTQYF	TGTGCCAGCAGTGAATTCAGCCCCGGGGGGACCCAGTACTTC
NA	TRBJ2-7	TRBV5-1	TRBD2	CASSQNKYREDYEQYF	TGCGCCAGCAGCCAGAACAAGTACCGGGAGGACTACGAGCAGTACTTC
few	TRBJ2-7	TRBV28	TRBD1	CASSPGQGYEQYF	TGTGCCAGCAGCCCAGGACAGGGCTACGAGCAGTACTTC
NA	TRBJ2-7	TRBV9	TRBD2	CASSVTGLAGNEQYF	TGTGCCAGCAGCGTGACCGGACTAGCGGGAAACGAGCAGTACTTC
NA	TRBJ1-2	TRBV9	TRBD1	CASSASEGQGALDYGYTF	TGTGCCAGCAGCGCCTCAGAGGGACAGGGGGCTTTGGACTATGGCTACACCTTC
NA	TRBJ2-3	TRBV29-1	TRBD1	CSVVRQGGTDTQYF	TGCAGCGTTGTTCGGCAGGGGGGCACAGATACGCAGTATTTT
NA	TRBJ1-3	TRBV9	NA	CASSVGLGEDYLSGNTIYF	TGTGCCAGCAGCGTGGGGCTAGGTGAGGATTACCTCTCTGGAAACACCATATATTTT
NA	TRBJ1-2	TRBV19	NA	CASSPPGGYGYTF	TGTGCCAGTTCGCCACCCGGTGGCTATGGCTACACCTTC
NA	TRBJ2-1	TRBV5-4	TRBD2	CASSSGTSEFF	TGTGCTAGCAGCTCCGGGACTAGCGAGTTCTTC
NA	TRBJ2-2	TRBV28	NA	CASRSRDLPGELFF	TGTGCCAGCAGGTCGCGGGACCTGCCCGGGGAGCTGTTTTTT
NA	TRBJ2-3	TRBV7-9	TRBD2	CASSLGSGTRTDTQYF	TGTGCCAGCAGCTTAGGGAGCGGGACTCGCACAGATACGCAGTATTTT